Described below is a single TCR beta chain sequence and its context. Profiling relied on immunoSEQ multiplex PCR, and the TCRdb table lists in-frame clones only, not all of them. This sample has about 40,000 clones, with 80% to 90% found just once. This entry belongs to a study of OX40 agonist ivuxolimab in advanced cancers. Overall study: Six ivuxolimab dose levels, 0.01 to 10 mg/kg, were given intravenously every 2 weeks.

The sequence was collected from an adult with an advanced solid tumor such as melanoma, head and neck, liver or kidney cancer. This specimen was CD4+ or CD8+ T cells sorted from blood, taken in a trial of the OX40 agonist ivuxolimab.

The CDR3 bases are TGTGCCAGCAGCCAAGCCGCAGGACAGGGGTCGACTGAAGCTTTCTTT. Amino acids: CASSQAAGQGSTEAFF. The rearrangement links TRBV14 to TRBJ1-1; 9 bases line up with TRBD1. In germline, CDR1 is SGHDN, CDR2 FVKESK. The CDR3 totals 16 residues. With V trimmed by 1 base and J by 5 bases, 8 bases remained unmatched.